This is a list of T cell receptor beta chains from one sample in a study of regulatory and conventional T cells in RAG deficiency. Assay: immunoSEQ multiplex PCR; the TCRdb copy retains only in-frame clones and omits some. The table records tens of thousands of clones, about 90% of them present only once. The data also belong to a second study, concerning regulatory T cells.

Source material: Tregs sorted from blood. The receptors stem from a human donor in good health. CDR3s include the opening cysteine and the closing phenylalanine or tryptophan. A D gene is named only where the DNA matches it firmly. Clone sizes are given selectively: once, few, many, or a class where the clone is expanded.

v_gene: TRBV28; j_gene: TRBJ2-3; d_gene: .; abundance: once; CDR3aa: CASTQERASTDTQYF; CDR3nt: TGTGCCAGCACACAAGAACGGGCTAGCACAGATACGCAGTATTTT
v_gene: TRBV14; j_gene: TRBJ1-1; d_gene: TRBD1; abundance: .; CDR3aa: CASSRTGIKNTEAFF; CDR3nt: TGTGCCAGCAGCCGGACAGGGATTAAGAACACTGAAGCTTTCTTT
v_gene: TRBV9; j_gene: TRBJ1-2; d_gene: .; abundance: .; CDR3aa: CASSAGVQSNTNYGYTF; CDR3nt: TGTGCCAGCAGCGCGGGGGTCCAGAGCAACACTAACTATGGCTACACCTTC
v_gene: TRBV21-1; j_gene: TRBJ1-1; d_gene: .; abundance: .; CDR3aa: CASRGRNTEAFF; CDR3nt: TGTGCCAGTAGGGGGCGGAACACTGAAGCTTTCTTT
v_gene: TRBV6-5; j_gene: TRBJ2-3; d_gene: .; abundance: .; CDR3aa: CASSYSGTQYF; CDR3nt: TGTGCCAGCAGTTACTCCGGTACGCAGTATTTT
v_gene: TRBV5-8; j_gene: TRBJ2-1; d_gene: TRBD2; abundance: .; CDR3aa: CASSILAGGHHEQFF; CDR3nt: TGTGCCAGCAGCATACTAGCGGGGGGCCATCATGAGCAGTTCTTC
v_gene: TRBV7-7; j_gene: TRBJ2-1; d_gene: TRBD2; abundance: .; CDR3aa: CASSLNAGGRYNEQFF; CDR3nt: TGTGCTAGCAGCTTAAATGCGGGGGGGCGTTACAATGAGCAGTTCTTC
v_gene: TRBV7-7; j_gene: TRBJ2-2; d_gene: .; abundance: .; CDR3aa: CASSNRGGLTGELFF; CDR3nt: TGTGCTAGCAGCAACAGAGGGGGGCTGACCGGGGAGCTGTTTTTT
v_gene: TRBV27; j_gene: TRBJ2-5; d_gene: .; abundance: .; CDR3aa: CASSLSDVETQYF; CDR3nt: TGTGCCAGCAGCCTATCGGACGTCGAGACCCAGTACTTC
v_gene: TRBV7-9; j_gene: TRBJ2-2; d_gene: .; abundance: .; CDR3aa: CASSPRQLGELFF; CDR3nt: TGTGCCAGCAGCCCTAGACAGCTCGGGGAGCTGTTTTTT
v_gene: TRBV5-1; j_gene: TRBJ2-7; d_gene: .; abundance: .; CDR3aa: CASSLVVDSYEQYF; CDR3nt: TGCGCCAGCAGCTTGGTAGTGGACTCCTACGAGCAGTACTTC
v_gene: TRBV27; j_gene: TRBJ1-5; d_gene: .; abundance: .; CDR3aa: CASSFGRGRDQPQHF; CDR3nt: TGTGCCAGCAGTTTTGGAAGGGGAAGGGATCAGCCCCAGCATTTT
v_gene: TRBV27; j_gene: TRBJ1-1; d_gene: TRBD1; abundance: .; CDR3aa: CASSALQGSSVNTEAFF; CDR3nt: TGTGCCAGCAGTGCCCTACAGGGGTCCTCAGTGAACACTGAAGCTTTCTTT
v_gene: TRBV13; j_gene: TRBJ2-1; d_gene: .; abundance: .; CDR3aa: CASSDIRTEQFF; CDR3nt: TGTGCCAGCAGCGATATACGAACGGAGCAGTTCTTC
v_gene: TRBV10-3; j_gene: TRBJ1-2; d_gene: .; abundance: .; CDR3aa: CAISGQAQLSSAGYTF; CDR3nt: TGTGCCATCAGTGGCCAGGCGCAGCTTAGTTCCGCTGGCTACACCTTC
v_gene: TRBV7-3; j_gene: TRBJ1-1; d_gene: .; abundance: few; CDR3aa: CASSLDPRNTEAFF; CDR3nt: TGTGCCAGCAGCTTAGATCCGAGGAACACTGAAGCTTTCTTT
v_gene: TRBV29-1; j_gene: TRBJ1-1; d_gene: .; abundance: .; CDR3aa: CSVEILRVGGTEAFF; CDR3nt: TGCAGCGTCGAAATCCTTCGGGTCGGAGGCACTGAAGCTTTCTTT
v_gene: TRBV18; j_gene: TRBJ1-5; d_gene: .; abundance: once; CDR3aa: CASSPGFAGEPQHF; CDR3nt: TGTGCCAGCTCACCAGGGTTTGCGGGAGAGCCCCAGCATTTT
v_gene: TRBV6-1; j_gene: TRBJ1-1; d_gene: .; abundance: .; CDR3aa: CASRAGVNTEAFF; CDR3nt: TGTGCCAGCAGGGCAGGGGTGAACACTGAAGCTTTCTTT
v_gene: TRBV6-5; j_gene: TRBJ1-6; d_gene: .; abundance: .; CDR3aa: CASSYERGGNSPLHF; CDR3nt: TGTGCCAGCAGTTACGAACGGGGGGGAAATTCACCCCTCCACTTT
v_gene: TRBV4-1; j_gene: TRBJ1-6; d_gene: TRBD1; abundance: .; CDR3aa: CASSQKDRDNSPLHF; CDR3nt: TGCGCCAGCAGCCAAAAGGACAGGGATAATTCACCCCTCCACTTT
v_gene: TRBV30; j_gene: TRBJ1-1; d_gene: .; abundance: .; CDR3aa: CAWSVQPEAFF; CDR3nt: TGTGCCTGGAGTGTACAGCCTGAAGCTTTCTTT
v_gene: TRBV5-8; j_gene: TRBJ2-5; d_gene: .; abundance: .; CDR3aa: CASSFLGQTQETQYF; CDR3nt: TGTGCCAGCAGCTTTCTAGGGCAGACCCAAGAGACCCAGTACTTC
v_gene: TRBV5-6; j_gene: TRBJ2-7; d_gene: TRBD2; abundance: .; CDR3aa: CASSWSGGPLFGQYF; CDR3nt: TGTGCCAGCAGCTGGAGCGGGGGGCCTTTATTCGGGCAGTACTTC
v_gene: TRBV19; j_gene: TRBJ2-2; d_gene: TRBD1; abundance: once; CDR3aa: CASNPPGTGYPGELFF; CDR3nt: TGTGCCAGTAACCCCCCAGGGACAGGGTACCCCGGGGAGCTGTTTTTT
v_gene: TRBV14; j_gene: TRBJ1-1; d_gene: .; abundance: few; CDR3aa: CASSQDAGWTEAFF; CDR3nt: TGTGCCAGCAGCCAAGATGCGGGTTGGACTGAAGCTTTCTTT
v_gene: TRBV4-1; j_gene: TRBJ2-7; d_gene: .; abundance: .; CDR3aa: CASSRSRDRTGSYEQYF; CDR3nt: TGCGCCAGCAGCCGCAGCCGCGATCGGACGGGGAGCTACGAGCAGTACTTC
v_gene: TRBV28; j_gene: TRBJ1-2; d_gene: TRBD1; abundance: .; CDR3aa: CASSSGGTGRFGYTF; CDR3nt: TGTGCCAGCAGTTCCGGGGGGACAGGTCGGTTTGGCTACACCTTC
v_gene: TRBV14; j_gene: TRBJ2-5; d_gene: TRBD2; abundance: .; CDR3aa: CASSQENLAGGYQETQYF; CDR3nt: TGTGCCAGCAGCCAAGAAAACCTAGCGGGGGGGTACCAAGAGACCCAGTACTTC
v_gene: TRBV10-3; j_gene: TRBJ2-3; d_gene: .; abundance: .; CDR3aa: CAIGTGLTDTQYF; CDR3nt: TGTGCCATCGGTACGGGGTTGACAGATACGCAGTATTTT
v_gene: TRBV19; j_gene: TRBJ2-3; d_gene: TRBD2; abundance: .; CDR3aa: CASSQPGGGTDTQYF; CDR3nt: TGTGCCAGTAGTCAACCGGGGGGTGGTACAGATACGCAGTATTTT
v_gene: TRBV10-3; j_gene: TRBJ2-2; d_gene: TRBD1; abundance: .; CDR3aa: CAIRSGTGRSAGELFF; CDR3nt: TGTGCCATCAGATCCGGGACAGGGAGGAGTGCCGGGGAGCTGTTTTTT
v_gene: TRBV5-1; j_gene: TRBJ2-3; d_gene: .; abundance: .; CDR3aa: CASSLAARTFPSSTDTQYF; CDR3nt: TGCGCCAGCAGCTTGGCAGCGAGGACATTTCCCTCTAGCACAGATACGCAGTATTTT
v_gene: TRBV9; j_gene: TRBJ1-4; d_gene: .; abundance: .; CDR3aa: CASSFGPGGEKLFF; CDR3nt: TGTGCCAGCAGTTTCGGACCCGGCGGCGAAAAACTGTTTTTT
v_gene: TRBV19; j_gene: TRBJ1-4; d_gene: .; abundance: .; CDR3aa: CASSIFGKLFF; CDR3nt: TGTGCCAGTAGTATATTCGGAAAACTGTTTTTT
v_gene: TRBV18; j_gene: TRBJ1-3; d_gene: .; abundance: .; CDR3aa: CASSPDRSSGNTIYF; CDR3nt: TGTGCCAGCTCGCCCGACCGGAGCTCTGGAAACACCATATATTTT
v_gene: TRBV6-1; j_gene: TRBJ1-6; d_gene: .; abundance: .; CDR3aa: CASSGLMTNSYNSPLHF; CDR3nt: TGTGCCAGCAGTGGCCTGATGACAAACTCCTATAATTCACCCCTCCACTTT
v_gene: TRBV6-1; j_gene: TRBJ2-1; d_gene: TRBD2; abundance: .; CDR3aa: CASSGKAGGRYNEQFF; CDR3nt: TGTGCCAGCAGTGGAAAAGCGGGGGGACGATACAATGAGCAGTTCTTC
v_gene: TRBV6-1; j_gene: TRBJ1-5; d_gene: .; abundance: .; CDR3aa: CASSEIVDSNQPQHF; CDR3nt: TGTGCCAGCAGTGAAATTGTGGATAGCAATCAGCCCCAGCATTTT
v_gene: TRBV7-8; j_gene: TRBJ1-6; d_gene: .; abundance: few; CDR3aa: CASRAGRGLGSPLHF; CDR3nt: TGTGCCAGCCGGGCGGGGAGGGGGTTAGGTTCACCCCTCCACTTT
v_gene: TRBV27; j_gene: TRBJ2-3; d_gene: .; abundance: .; CDR3aa: CASSLDRTRIRDTQYF; CDR3nt: TGTGCCAGCAGTTTGGACAGGACTAGGATTCGAGATACGCAGTATTTT
v_gene: TRBV15; j_gene: TRBJ2-6; d_gene: TRBD1; abundance: .; CDR3aa: CATSRRIGDRAGANVLTF; CDR3nt: TGTGCCACCAGCAGGCGGATAGGTGACAGGGCTGGGGCCAACGTCCTGACTTTC
v_gene: TRBV5-1; j_gene: TRBJ1-3; d_gene: .; abundance: .; CDR3aa: CASSSGSRAGNTIYF; CDR3nt: TGCGCCAGCAGCTCAGGTAGCAGGGCTGGAAACACCATATATTTT
v_gene: TRBV6-5; j_gene: TRBJ1-3; d_gene: .; abundance: .; CDR3aa: CASSYSGTPNTIYF; CDR3nt: TGTGCCAGCAGTTACTCGGGGACCCCAAACACCATATATTTT
v_gene: TRBV27; j_gene: TRBJ2-7; d_gene: .; abundance: .; CDR3aa: CASGRLDHYEQYF; CDR3nt: TGTGCCAGCGGGCGACTAGACCACTACGAGCAGTACTTC
v_gene: TRBV25-1; j_gene: TRBJ1-4; d_gene: .; abundance: .; CDR3aa: CASSFRVTTNEKLFF; CDR3nt: TGTGCCAGCTCCTTTCGGGTCACAACTAATGAAAAACTGTTTTTT
v_gene: TRBV15; j_gene: TRBJ2-7; d_gene: .; abundance: .; CDR3aa: CATSRRGHWSYEQYF; CDR3nt: TGTGCCACCAGCAGACGGGGGCATTGGTCCTACGAGCAGTACTTC
v_gene: TRBV6-5; j_gene: TRBJ1-6; d_gene: .; abundance: .; CDR3aa: CASRRPGPSPLHF; CDR3nt: TGTGCCAGCAGACGCCCCGGGCCTTCACCCCTCCACTTT
v_gene: TRBV5-1; j_gene: TRBJ2-7; d_gene: .; abundance: .; CDR3aa: CASSLNARSSSYEQYF; CDR3nt: TGCGCCAGCAGCTTGAATGCTCGGTCGAGCTCCTACGAGCAGTACTTC
v_gene: TRBV7-9; j_gene: TRBJ2-7; d_gene: .; abundance: few; CDR3aa: CASSLVAGTAYEQYF; CDR3nt: TGTGCCAGCAGCTTAGTGGCAGGGACTGCCTACGAGCAGTACTTC
v_gene: TRBV5-6; j_gene: TRBJ2-5; d_gene: .; abundance: .; CDR3aa: CASSLTGGRTQYF; CDR3nt: TGTGCCAGCAGCTTGACCGGCGGGCGGACCCAGTACTTC
v_gene: TRBV6-5; j_gene: TRBJ1-5; d_gene: .; abundance: .; CDR3aa: CASSYRSNQPQHF; CDR3nt: TGTGCCAGCAGTTACCGGAGCAATCAGCCCCAGCATTTT
v_gene: TRBV5-1; j_gene: TRBJ1-1; d_gene: .; abundance: .; CDR3aa: CASSLAQGMGNTEAFF; CDR3nt: TGCGCCAGCAGCTTAGCCCAGGGTATGGGCAACACTGAAGCTTTCTTT
v_gene: TRBV21-1; j_gene: TRBJ2-2; d_gene: .; abundance: .; CDR3aa: CASSIVVCPYSTGELFF; CDR3nt: TGTGCCAGCAGCATAGTGGTCTGTCCATATTCTACCGGGGAGCTGTTTTTT
v_gene: TRBV20-1; j_gene: TRBJ2-3; d_gene: .; abundance: once; CDR3aa: CSATEWDTQYF; CDR3nt: TGCAGTGCTACCGAGTGGGATACGCAGTATTTT